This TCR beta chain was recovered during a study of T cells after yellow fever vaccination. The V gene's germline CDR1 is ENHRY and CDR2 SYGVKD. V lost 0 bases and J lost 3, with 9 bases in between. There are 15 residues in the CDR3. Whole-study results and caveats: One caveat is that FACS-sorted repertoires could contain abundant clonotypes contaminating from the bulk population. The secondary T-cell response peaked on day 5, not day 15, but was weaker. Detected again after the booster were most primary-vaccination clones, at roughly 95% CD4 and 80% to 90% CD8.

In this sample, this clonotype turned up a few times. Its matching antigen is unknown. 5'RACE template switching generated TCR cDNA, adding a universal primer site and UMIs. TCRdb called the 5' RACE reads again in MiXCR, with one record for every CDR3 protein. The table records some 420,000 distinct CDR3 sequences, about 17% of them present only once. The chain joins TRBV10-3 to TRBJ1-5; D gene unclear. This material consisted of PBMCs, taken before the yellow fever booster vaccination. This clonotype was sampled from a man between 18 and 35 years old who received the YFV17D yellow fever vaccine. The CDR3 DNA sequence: TGTGCCATCAGTGAGTCCGTGAGGGACAATCAGCCCCAGCATTTT. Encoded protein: CAISESVRDNQPQHF.